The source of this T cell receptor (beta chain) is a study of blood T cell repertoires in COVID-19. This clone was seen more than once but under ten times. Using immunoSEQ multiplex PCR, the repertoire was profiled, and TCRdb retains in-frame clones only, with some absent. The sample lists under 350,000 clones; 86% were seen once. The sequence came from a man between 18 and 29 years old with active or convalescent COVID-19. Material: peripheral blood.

CDR3 in amino acids: CASRYPRAGGHNQPQHF. In DNA, the CDR3 is TGTGCCAGCAGATACCCCCGGGCAGGGGGACACAATCAGCCCCAGCATTTT. The chain couples TRBV28 to TRBJ1-5, with TRBD1 matching over 7 bases. The CDR3 runs 17 residues. Trimming took 6 bases from V and 3 from J; bases not matched to a gene: 14. The germline gives CDR1 MDHEN, CDR2 SYDVKM.